This TCR beta chain was identified during a study of regulatory T cells in long-lasting Graves disease. The time point here: newly diagnosed GD, antithyroid drugs for less than 3 months. The TCR library was made from RNA extracted from PBMCs. The CDR3 is 16 residues long. Trimming stripped 0 bases from V and 6 bases from J, with 17 bases between. CDR1 and CDR2 from the germline V gene are LNHNV and YYDKDF (reference sequence). TCR beta libraries were built with iRepertoire HTBI primers and Arm-PCR of CDR3 regions. TCRdb processed the multiplex PCR reads anew with MiXCR; each CDR3 protein has one entry. This table has 520,000 or so distinct CDR3 sequences, around 11% appearing once. A further study also used this sample, focusing on T cells in Graves' hyperthyroidism and ophthalmopathy.

The sequence derives from a woman in her twenties or thirties with Graves disease. The chain joins TRBV15 to TRBJ1-1, with a possible D match to TRBD1 (6 bases). The specimen was peripheral blood mononuclear cells (PBMCs), collected at new diagnosis, from a patient treated with antithyroid drugs. The CDR3 loop is CATSRDFRGGVSEAFF. The CDR3 region has the DNA TGTGCCACCAGCAGAGATTTTAGGGGGGGCGTCTCTGAAGCTTTCTTT.